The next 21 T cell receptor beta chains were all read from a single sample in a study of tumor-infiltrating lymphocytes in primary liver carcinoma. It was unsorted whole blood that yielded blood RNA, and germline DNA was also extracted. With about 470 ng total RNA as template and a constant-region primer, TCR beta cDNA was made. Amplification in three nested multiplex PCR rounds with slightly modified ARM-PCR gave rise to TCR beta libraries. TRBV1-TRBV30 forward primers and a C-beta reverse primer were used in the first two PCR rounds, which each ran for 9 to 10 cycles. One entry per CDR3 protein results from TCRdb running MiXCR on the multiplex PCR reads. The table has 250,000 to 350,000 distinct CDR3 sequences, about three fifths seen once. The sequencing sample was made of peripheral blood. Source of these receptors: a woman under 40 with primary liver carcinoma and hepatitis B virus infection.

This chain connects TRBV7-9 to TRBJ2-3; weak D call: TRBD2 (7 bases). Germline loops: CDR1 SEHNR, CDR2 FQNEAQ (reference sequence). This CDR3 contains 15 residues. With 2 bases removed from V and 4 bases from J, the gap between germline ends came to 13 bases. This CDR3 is CASSLIRGAADTQYF. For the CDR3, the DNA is TGTGCCAGCAGCTTAATCCGGGGGGCCGCAGATACGCAGTATTTT.

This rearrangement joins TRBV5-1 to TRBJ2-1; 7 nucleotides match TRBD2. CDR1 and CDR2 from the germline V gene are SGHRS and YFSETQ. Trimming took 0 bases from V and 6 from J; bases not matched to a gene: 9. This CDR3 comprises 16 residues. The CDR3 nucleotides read TGCGCCAGCAGCTTGGACCCTATCGGGAGGCTCAATGAGCAGTTCTTC. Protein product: CASSLDPIGRLNEQFF.

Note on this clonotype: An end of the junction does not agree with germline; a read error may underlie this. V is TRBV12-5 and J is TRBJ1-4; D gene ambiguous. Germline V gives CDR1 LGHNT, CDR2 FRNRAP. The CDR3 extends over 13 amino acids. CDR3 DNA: TGTGCTGGTGGTTTGGCGGGGAATGAAAAACTGTTTTTT. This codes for CAGGLAGNEKLFF.

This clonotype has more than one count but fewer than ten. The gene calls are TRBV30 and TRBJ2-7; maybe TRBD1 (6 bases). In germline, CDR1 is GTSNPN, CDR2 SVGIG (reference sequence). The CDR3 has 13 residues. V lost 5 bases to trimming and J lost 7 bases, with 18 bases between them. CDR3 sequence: CAWYRVGVGEQYF. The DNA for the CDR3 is TGTGCCTGGTACAGGGTCGGCGTGGGGGAGCAGTACTTC.

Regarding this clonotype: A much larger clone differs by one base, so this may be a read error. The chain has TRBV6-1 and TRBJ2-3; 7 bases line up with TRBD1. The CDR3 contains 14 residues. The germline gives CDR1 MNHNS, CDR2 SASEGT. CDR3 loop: CASSVTGWPDMQYF. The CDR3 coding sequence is TGTGCCAGCAGTGTGACAGGGTGGCCAGATATGCAGTATTTT.

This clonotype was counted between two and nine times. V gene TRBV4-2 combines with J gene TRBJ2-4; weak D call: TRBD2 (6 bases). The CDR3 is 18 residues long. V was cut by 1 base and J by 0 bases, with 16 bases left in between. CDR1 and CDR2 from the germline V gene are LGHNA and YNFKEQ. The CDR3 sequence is CASSQGGGGKRAKNIQYF. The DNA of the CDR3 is TGTGCCAGCAGCCAAGGGGGTGGCGGGAAGAGAGCCAAAAACATTCAGTACTTC.

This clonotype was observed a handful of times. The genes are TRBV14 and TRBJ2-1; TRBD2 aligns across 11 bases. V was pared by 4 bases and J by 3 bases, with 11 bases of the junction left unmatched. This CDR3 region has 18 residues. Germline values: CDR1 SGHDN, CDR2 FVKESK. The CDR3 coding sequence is TGTGCCAGCAGCCGCGGGAATCTACTAGCGGGGGTCTACAATGAGCAGTTCTTC. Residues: CASSRGNLLAGVYNEQFF.

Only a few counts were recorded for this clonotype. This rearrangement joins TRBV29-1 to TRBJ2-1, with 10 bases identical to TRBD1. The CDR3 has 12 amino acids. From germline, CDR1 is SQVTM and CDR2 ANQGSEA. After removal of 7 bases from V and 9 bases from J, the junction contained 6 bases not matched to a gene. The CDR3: CSAGTGAGEQFF. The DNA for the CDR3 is TGCAGCGCTGGGACAGGGGCGGGTGAGCAGTTCTTC.

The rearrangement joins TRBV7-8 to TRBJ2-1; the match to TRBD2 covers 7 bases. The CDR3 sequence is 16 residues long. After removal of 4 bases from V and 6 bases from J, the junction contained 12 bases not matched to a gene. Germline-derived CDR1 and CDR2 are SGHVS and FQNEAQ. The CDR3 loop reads CASSSQTSWGSNEQFF. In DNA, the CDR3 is TGTGCCAGCAGCTCGCAGACTAGCTGGGGGAGCAATGAGCAGTTCTTC.

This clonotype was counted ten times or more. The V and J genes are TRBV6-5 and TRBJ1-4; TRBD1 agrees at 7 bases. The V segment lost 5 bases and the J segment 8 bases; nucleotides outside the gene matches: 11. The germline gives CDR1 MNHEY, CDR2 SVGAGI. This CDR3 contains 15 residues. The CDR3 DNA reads TGTGCCAGCAGTAAACGTCGACAGGGTAGAGAAAAACTGTTTTTT. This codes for CASSKRRQGREKLFF.

The CDR3 loop reads CASRTTGYKDTQYF. For the CDR3, the DNA is TGTGCCAGCAGAACGACAGGGTATAAAGATACGCAGTATTTT. The V gene is TRBV28, the J gene TRBJ2-3; 7 bases agree with TRBD1. Losses at the gene ends were 6 bases for V and 5 bases for J; bases not matched to a gene: 8. The germline CDR1 and CDR2 sequences are MDHEN and SYDVKM. The CDR3 has 14 amino acids.

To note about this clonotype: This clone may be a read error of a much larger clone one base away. CDR3 residues: CASSWGLAGGNEPFF. The CDR3 region has the DNA TGTGCCAGCAGTTGGGGACTAGCGGGAGGCAATGAGCCGTTCTTC. The V and J genes are TRBV12-3 or TRBV12-4 and TRBJ2-1; 15 positions agree with TRBD2. CDR3 length equals 15 residues.

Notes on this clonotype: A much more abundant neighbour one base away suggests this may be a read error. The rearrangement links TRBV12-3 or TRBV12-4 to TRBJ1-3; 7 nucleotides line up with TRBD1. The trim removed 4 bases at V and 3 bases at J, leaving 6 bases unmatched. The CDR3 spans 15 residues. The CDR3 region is CASSWDRGYGNTIYF. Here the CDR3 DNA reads TGTGCCAGCAGTTGGGACAGAGGCTATGGAAACACCATATATTTT.

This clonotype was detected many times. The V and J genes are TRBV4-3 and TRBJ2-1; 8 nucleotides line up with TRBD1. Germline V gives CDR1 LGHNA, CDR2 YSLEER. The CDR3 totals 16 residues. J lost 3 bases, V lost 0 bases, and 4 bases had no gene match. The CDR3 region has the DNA TGCGCCAGCAGCCAAGACGGGACAGGTTTCTACAATGAGCAGTTCTTC. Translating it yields CASSQDGTGFYNEQFF.

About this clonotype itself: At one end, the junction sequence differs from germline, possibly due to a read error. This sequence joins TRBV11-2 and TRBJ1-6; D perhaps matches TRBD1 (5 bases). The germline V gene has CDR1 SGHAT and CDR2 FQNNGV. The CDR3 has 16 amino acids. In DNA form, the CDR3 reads TGTGCCACATCCACGGCTGGGGGGATCAATAATTCACTCCTCCACTTT. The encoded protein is CATSTAGGINNSLLHF.

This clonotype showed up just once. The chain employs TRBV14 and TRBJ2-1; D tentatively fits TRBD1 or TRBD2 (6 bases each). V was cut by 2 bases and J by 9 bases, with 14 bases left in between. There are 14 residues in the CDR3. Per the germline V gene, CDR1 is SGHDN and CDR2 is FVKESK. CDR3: CASSQIEGGGEQFF. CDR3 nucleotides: TGTGCCAGCAGCCAAATTGAAGGGGGAGGTGAGCAGTTCTTC.

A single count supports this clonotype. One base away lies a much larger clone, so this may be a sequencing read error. As DNA, the CDR3 is TGTGCCAGCAGCCAAGATCAGGGGGCCCGATGGGGGACCCAGTACTTC. Protein sequence: CASSQDQGARWGTQYF. The rearrangement links TRBV5-4 to TRBJ2-5; 8 nucleotides agree with TRBD1. This CDR3 contains 16 residues. Germline lookup yields CDR1 SGHNT and CDR2 YYREEE (reference sequence). The V gene end was trimmed by 4 bases and the J gene end by 7 bases; junction bases not matched to a gene: 15.

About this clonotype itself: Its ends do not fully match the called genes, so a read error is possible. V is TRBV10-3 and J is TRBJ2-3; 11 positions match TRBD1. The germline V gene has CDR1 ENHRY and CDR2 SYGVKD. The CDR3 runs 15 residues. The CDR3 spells CDISARDRGGGTQYF. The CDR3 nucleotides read TGTGACATCAGTGCTCGGGACAGGGGGGGAGGTACGCAGTATTTT.

For the CDR3, the DNA is TGTGCCAGCAGATCTCTTAGACAGAGTAAGAACACTGAAGCTTTCTTT. The encoded protein is CASRSLRQSKNTEAFF. The chain employs TRBV12-3 or TRBV12-4 and TRBJ1-1; D might be TRBD1 (5 bases). The CDR3 is 16 amino acids. Trimming took off 6 bases at V and 1 base at J, with 18 bases between the two ends.

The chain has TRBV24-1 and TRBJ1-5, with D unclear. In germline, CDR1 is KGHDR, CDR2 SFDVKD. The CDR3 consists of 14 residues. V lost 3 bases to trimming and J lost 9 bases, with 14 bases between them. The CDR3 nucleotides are TGTGCCACCAGTGATGCGACGAGCCCGGGGCCCCAGCATTTT. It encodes CATSDATSPGPQHF.

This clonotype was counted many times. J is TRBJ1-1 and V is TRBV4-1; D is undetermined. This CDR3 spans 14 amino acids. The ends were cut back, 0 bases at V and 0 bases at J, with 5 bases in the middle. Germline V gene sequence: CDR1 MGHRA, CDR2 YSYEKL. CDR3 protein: CASSQELMNTEAFF. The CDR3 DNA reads TGCGCCAGCAGCCAAGAACTCATGAACACTGAAGCTTTCTTT.